This T cell receptor beta chain was retrieved from a study of regulatory T cells in long-lasting Graves disease. Time point meaning: newly diagnosed GD, antithyroid drugs for less than 3 months. The TCR library was made from RNA extracted from PBMCs. Into tubes containing EDTA, approximately 8.5 milliliters of peripheral blood were drawn. Many counts were recorded for this clonotype. The TCR beta library used iRepertoire HTBI primers with Arm-PCR amplification of CDR3. From the multiplex PCR reads, TCRdb called clonotypes with MiXCR, one entry per CDR3 protein. The sample comprises 450,000 to 600,000 distinct CDR3 sequences, approximately 13% of which are singletons, and about 10% rests with the top ten. The ends lost 7 bases at V and 6 bases at J; junction bases unmatched: 4. Germline V gene data show CDR1 as MNHNS and CDR2 as SASEGT. The CDR3 spans 12 residues. The data also belong to a second study, concerning T cells in Graves' hyperthyroidism and ophthalmopathy. That report adds: When the TCR CDR3 underwent first-round RT-PCR, the HTBI primer set was used.

The sequence was obtained from a man aged 30 to 45 with Graves disease. The chain uses TRBV6-1 and TRBJ2-7; TRBD2 matches at 9 bases. The sample in question was peripheral blood mononuclear cells (PBMCs), obtained at new diagnosis, from a patient treated with antithyroid drugs. The CDR3 bases are TGTGCCAGCACGGCGGGAGGGGCCGAGCAGTACTTC. Translation gives CASTAGGAEQYF.